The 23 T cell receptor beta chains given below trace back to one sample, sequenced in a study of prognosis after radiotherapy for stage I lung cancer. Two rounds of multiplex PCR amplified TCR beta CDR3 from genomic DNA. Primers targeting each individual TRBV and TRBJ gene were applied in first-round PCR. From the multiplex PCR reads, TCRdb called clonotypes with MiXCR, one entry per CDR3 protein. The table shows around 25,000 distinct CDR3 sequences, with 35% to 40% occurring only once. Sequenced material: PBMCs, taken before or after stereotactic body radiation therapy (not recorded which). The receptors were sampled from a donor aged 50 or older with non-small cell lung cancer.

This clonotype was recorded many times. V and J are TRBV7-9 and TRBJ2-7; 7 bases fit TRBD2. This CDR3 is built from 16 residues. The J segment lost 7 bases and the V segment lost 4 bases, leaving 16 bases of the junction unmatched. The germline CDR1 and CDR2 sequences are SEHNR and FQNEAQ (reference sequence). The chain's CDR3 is CASSSDLAATYVEQYF. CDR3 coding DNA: TGTGCCAGCAGCTCCGATCTAGCGGCAACATATGTGGAGCAGTACTTC.

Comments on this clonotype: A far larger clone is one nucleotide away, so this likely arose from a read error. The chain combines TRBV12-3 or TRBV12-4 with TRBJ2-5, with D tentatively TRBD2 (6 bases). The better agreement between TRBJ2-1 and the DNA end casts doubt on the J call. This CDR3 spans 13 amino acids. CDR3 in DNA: TGTGCCAGCATCCCCCTGGAGGGCCTTGAGCAGTTCTTC. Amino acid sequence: CASIPLEGLEQFF.

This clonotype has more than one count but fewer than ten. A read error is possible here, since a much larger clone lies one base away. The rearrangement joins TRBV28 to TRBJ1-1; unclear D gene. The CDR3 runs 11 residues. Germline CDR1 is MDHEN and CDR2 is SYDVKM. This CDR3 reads CAGSFRKGHSF. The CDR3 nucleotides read TGTGCCGGCAGTTTCCGGAAGGGCCACTCCTTT.

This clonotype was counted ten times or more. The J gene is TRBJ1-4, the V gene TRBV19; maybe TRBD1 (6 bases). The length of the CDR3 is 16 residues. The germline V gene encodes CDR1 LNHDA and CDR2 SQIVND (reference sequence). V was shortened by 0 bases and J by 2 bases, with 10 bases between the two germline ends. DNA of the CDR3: TGTGCCAGTAGTATAGATCAGGGGACGACTAATGAAAAACTGTTTTTT. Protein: CASSIDQGTTNEKLFF.

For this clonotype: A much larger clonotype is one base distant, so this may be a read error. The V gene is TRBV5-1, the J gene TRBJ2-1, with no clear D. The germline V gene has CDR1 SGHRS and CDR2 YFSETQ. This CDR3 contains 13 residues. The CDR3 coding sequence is TGCGCCAGCAGCTTGTCTCCAACGGGTGAGCAGTTATTC. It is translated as CASSLSPTGEQLF.

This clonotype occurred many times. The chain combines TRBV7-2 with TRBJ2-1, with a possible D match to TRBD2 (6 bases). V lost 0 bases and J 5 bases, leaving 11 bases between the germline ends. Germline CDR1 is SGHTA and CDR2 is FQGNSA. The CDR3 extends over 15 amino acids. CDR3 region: CASSLAFSGDNEQFF. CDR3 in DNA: TGTGCCAGCAGCTTAGCGTTTAGCGGAGACAATGAGCAGTTCTTC.

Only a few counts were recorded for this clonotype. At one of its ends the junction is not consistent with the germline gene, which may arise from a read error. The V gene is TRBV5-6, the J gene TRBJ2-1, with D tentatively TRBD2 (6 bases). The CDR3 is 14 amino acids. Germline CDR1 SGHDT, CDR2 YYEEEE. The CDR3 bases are TGTGCCAGCAGCCTACCCGGGACTCACCCTTGGGAGCTCTTC. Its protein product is CASSLPGTHPWELF.

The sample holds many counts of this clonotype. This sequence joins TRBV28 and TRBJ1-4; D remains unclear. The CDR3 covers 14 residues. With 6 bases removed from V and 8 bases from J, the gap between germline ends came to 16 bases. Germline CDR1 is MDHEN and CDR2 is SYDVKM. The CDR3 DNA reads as TGTGCCAGCAGGATGGACGGAGGACTCGAAAAACTGTTTTTT. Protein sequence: CASRMDGGLEKLFF.

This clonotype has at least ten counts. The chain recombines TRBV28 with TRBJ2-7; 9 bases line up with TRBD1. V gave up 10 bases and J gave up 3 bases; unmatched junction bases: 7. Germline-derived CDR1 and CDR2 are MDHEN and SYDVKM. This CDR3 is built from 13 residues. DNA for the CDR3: TGTGCCACCCTCGGGGGACAGGGCTACGAGCAGTACTTC. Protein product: CATLGGQGYEQYF.

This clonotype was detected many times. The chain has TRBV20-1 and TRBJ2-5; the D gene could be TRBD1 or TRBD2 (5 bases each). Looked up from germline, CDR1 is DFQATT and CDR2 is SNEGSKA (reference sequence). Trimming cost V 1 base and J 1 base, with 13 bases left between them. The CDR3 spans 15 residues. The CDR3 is CSARASRDLQETQYF. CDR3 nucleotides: TGCAGTGCTAGAGCTAGCCGGGACCTCCAAGAGACCCAGTACTTC.

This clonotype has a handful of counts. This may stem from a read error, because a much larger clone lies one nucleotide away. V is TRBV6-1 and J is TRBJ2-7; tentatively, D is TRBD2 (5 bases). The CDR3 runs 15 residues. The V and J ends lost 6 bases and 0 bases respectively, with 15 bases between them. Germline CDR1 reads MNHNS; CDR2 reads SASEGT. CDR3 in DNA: TGTGCCAGCAGGCTAGGGAGCGTGTCCTCCTACGAGCAGTACTTC. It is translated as CASRLGSVSSYEQYF.

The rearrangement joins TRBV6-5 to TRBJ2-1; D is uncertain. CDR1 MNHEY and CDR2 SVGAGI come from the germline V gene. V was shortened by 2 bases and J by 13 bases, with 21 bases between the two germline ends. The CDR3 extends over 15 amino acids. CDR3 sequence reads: CASSYGYLSLYYQFF. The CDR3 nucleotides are TGTGCCAGCAGTTACGGGTACCTCTCTCTCTATTATCAGTTCTTC.

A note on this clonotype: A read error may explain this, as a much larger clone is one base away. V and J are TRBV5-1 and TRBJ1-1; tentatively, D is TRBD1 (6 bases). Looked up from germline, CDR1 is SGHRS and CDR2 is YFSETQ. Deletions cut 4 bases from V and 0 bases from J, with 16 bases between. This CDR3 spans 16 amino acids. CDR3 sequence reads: CASSRDTEVLNTEAFF. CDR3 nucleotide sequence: TGCGCCAGCAGCCGGGACACCGAAGTGTTGAACACTGAAGCTTTCTTT.

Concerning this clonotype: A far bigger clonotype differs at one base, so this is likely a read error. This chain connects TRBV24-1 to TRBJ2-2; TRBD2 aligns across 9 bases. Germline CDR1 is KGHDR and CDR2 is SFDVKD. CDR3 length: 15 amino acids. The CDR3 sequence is CASSLSGRPTVELFF. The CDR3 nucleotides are TGTGCCAGCAGTCTAAGCGGGAGGCCCACCGTGGAGCTGTTTTTT.

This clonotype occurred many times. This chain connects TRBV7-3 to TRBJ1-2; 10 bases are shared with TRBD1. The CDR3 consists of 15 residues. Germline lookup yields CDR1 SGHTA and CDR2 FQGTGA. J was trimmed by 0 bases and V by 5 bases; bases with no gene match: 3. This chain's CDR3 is CASSLDRGPNYGYTF. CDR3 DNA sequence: TGTGCCAGCAGCCTTGACAGGGGGCCTAACTATGGCTACACCTTC.

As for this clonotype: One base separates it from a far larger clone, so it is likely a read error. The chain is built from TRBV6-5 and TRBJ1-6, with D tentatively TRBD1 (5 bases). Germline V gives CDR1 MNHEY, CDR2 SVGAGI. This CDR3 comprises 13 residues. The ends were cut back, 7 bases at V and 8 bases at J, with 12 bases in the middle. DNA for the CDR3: TGTGCCAGCATTGGGGACGGGGATTCACCCCTCCACTTT. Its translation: CASIGDGDSPLHF.

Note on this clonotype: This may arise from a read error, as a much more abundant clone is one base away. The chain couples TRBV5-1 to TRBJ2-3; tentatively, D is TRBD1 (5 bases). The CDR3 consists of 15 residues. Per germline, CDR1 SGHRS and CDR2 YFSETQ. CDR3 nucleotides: TGCGCCAGCAGATTGGGTGACAGACCCACAGATACGCAGTATTTT. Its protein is CASRLGDRPTDTQYF.

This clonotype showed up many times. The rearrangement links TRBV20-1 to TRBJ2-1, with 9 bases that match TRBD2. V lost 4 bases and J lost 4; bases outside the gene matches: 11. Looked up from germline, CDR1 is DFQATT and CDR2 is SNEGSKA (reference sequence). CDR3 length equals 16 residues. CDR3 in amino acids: CSATKFLAGFYNEQFF. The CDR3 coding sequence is TGCAGTGCTACCAAATTTCTAGCGGGATTTTACAATGAGCAGTTCTTC.

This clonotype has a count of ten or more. The CDR3 here is CASRDRQALGEPQHF. The CDR3 DNA is TGTGCCAGCAGAGACAGACAGGCCCTAGGAGAGCCCCAGCATTTT. V gene TRBV28 combines with J gene TRBJ1-5, with D possibly being TRBD1 (6 bases). This CDR3 is built from 15 residues. The germline V gene encodes CDR1 MDHEN and CDR2 SYDVKM. V was clipped by 6 bases and J by 8 bases, with 20 bases between them.

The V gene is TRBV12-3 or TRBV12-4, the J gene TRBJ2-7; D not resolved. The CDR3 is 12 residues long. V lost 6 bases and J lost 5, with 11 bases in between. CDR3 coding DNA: TGTGCCAGCAGCAACCGGCGGCACGAGCAGTACTTC. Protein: CASSNRRHEQYF.

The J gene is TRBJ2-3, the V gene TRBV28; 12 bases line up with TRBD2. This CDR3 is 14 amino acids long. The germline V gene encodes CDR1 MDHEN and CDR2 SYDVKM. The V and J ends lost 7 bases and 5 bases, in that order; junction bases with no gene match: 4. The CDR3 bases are TGTGCCAGCATCCTAGCGGGAGGGGAAGATACGCAGTATTTT. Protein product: CASILAGGEDTQYF.

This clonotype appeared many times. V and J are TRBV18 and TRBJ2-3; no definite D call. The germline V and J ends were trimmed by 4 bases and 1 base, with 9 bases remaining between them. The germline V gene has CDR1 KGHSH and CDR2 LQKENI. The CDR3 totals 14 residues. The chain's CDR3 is CASSLSLGTDTQYF. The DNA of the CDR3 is TGTGCCAGCTCACTCTCCCTTGGCACAGATACGCAGTATTTT.

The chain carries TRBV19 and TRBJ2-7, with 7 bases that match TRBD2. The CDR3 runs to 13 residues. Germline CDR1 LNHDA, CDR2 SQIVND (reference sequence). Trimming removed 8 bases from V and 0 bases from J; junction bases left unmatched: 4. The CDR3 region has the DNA TGTGCCAGTGGGTGGGGGGGCTCCTACGAGCAGTACTTC. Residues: CASGWGGSYEQYF.